This passage covers 24 T cell receptor beta chains from one sample sequenced in a study of blood T cell repertoires in COVID-19. Assay used: immunoSEQ multiplex PCR; TCRdb lists only in-frame clones, some missing. The data hold a few hundred thousand clones, with 80% to 90% observed a single time. Sequencing used PBMCs or T cells enriched from blood (not recorded which). The receptors shown here come from a man aged 25 to 40 with acute COVID-19.

The chain has TRBV19 and TRBJ2-3, with 10 bases that match TRBD2. V shed 3 bases, J shed 6 bases, and the junction held 3 bases outside the gene matches. Per germline, CDR1 LNHDA and CDR2 SQIVND (reference sequence). CDR3 length equals 14 residues. The CDR3 sequence: CASSIPSGSDTQYF. CDR3 in DNA: TGTGCCAGTAGTATTCCTAGCGGGAGTGATACGCAGTATTTT.

This sequence joins TRBV28 and TRBJ2-1; TRBD2 matches 12 bases. J was trimmed by 6 bases and V by 6 bases; bases with no gene match: 6. The CDR3 consists of 15 residues. CDR1 is MDHEN, CDR2 SYDVKM, per germline. The CDR3 is CASSQTSGGLNEQFF. The DNA for the CDR3 is TGTGCCAGCAGCCAGACTAGCGGGGGACTCAATGAGCAGTTCTTC.

Concerning this clone: An end of the junction differs from the germline gene, which may be a read error. The rearrangement joins TRBV5-1 to TRBJ1-2; 8 nucleotides line up with TRBD1. CDR3 length: 17 residues. CDR1 is SGHRS and CDR2 is YFSETQ in the germline V gene. The CDR3 here is CASSGPTGQVANYGYTF. The CDR3 bases are TGTGCCAGCAGCGGTCCGACGGGACAGGTTGCTAACTATGGCTACACCTTC.

The chain uses TRBV28 and TRBJ1-2, with 10 bases identical to TRBD1. The CDR3 is 14 amino acids. With 5 bases clipped from V and 7 bases from J, the junction kept 7 bases outside the gene matches. From germline, CDR1 is MDHEN and CDR2 SYDVKM. Here the CDR3 reads CASSPSTGGRGYTF. CDR3 sequence (DNA): TGTGCCAGCAGTCCGTCGACAGGGGGCCGTGGCTACACCTTC.

The chain combines TRBV5-4 with TRBJ1-2; possible D gene TRBD1, 5 bases. Trimming pared 0 bases from V and 11 bases from J, leaving 8 bases between. The CDR3 runs 11 residues. Germline CDR1 SGHNT, CDR2 YYREEE (reference sequence). The CDR3 reads CASSLVQDYTF. CDR3 DNA: TGTGCCAGCAGCTTGGTACAGGATTACACCTTC.

The chain couples TRBV7-9 to TRBJ1-5; a possible D gene is TRBD1 (5 bases). CDR1 is SEHNR, CDR2 FQNEAQ, per germline (reference sequence). V dropped 5 bases and J dropped 5 bases, with 19 bases sitting between them. The CDR3 spans 16 residues. The CDR3 DNA is TGTGCCAGCAGCCCCGGGGGGATGTCTTTGGATCAGCCCCAGCATTTT. Translation gives CASSPGGMSLDQPQHF.

The rearrangement uses TRBV11-2 and TRBJ2-5, with TRBD2 identical over 15 bases. There are 17 residues in the CDR3. The germline V gene encodes CDR1 SGHAT and CDR2 FQNNGV. V lost 1 base to trimming and J lost 2 bases; unmatched junction nucleotides: 2. As DNA, the CDR3 is TGTGCCAGCAGCTTAGGAGGACTAGCGGGAGGGCAAGAGACCCAGTACTTC. Protein sequence: CASSLGGLAGGQETQYF.

This sequence joins TRBV6-4 and TRBJ2-5, with D tentatively TRBD2 (6 bases). The germline V and J ends were trimmed by 0 bases and 9 bases, with 14 bases remaining between them. Germline loops: CDR1 MRHNA, CDR2 SNTAGT. There are 14 residues in the CDR3. This CDR3 is CASSDSTSREAQYF. The DNA for the CDR3 is TGTGCCAGCAGTGACTCCACCTCGAGGGAGGCCCAGTACTTC.

The chain couples TRBV12-3 or TRBV12-4 to TRBJ2-3; no reliable D call. The CDR3 contains 12 residues. Trimming cost V 5 bases and J 5 bases, with 8 bases left between them. The CDR3 DNA sequence: TGTGCCAGCAGTCCGTCGCGAGATACGCAGTATTTT. As protein: CASSPSRDTQYF.

The rearrangement uses TRBV18 and TRBJ2-5, with D uncertain. V lost 2 bases to trimming and J lost 4 bases, with 8 bases between them. Germline values: CDR1 KGHSH, CDR2 LQKENI. The CDR3 totals 13 residues. The CDR3 loop reads CASSPGSGETQYF. In DNA, the CDR3 is TGTGCCAGCTCACCAGGGTCGGGAGAGACCCAGTACTTC.

This chain uses TRBV3-1 (or the pseudogene TRBV3-2) with TRBJ2-3; D possibly corresponds to TRBD1 (5 bases). The germline V gene has CDR1 LGHDT and CDR2 YNNKEL (reference sequence). V was pared by 6 bases and J by 3 bases, with 10 bases between. This CDR3 contains 13 residues. The CDR3 loop is CASRGQATDTQYF. Written as DNA, the CDR3 is TGTGCCAGCAGGGGGCAAGCAACAGATACGCAGTATTTT.

This CDR3 reads CAWTPQNNEQFF. CDR3 nucleotides: TGTGCCTGGACTCCACAGAACAATGAGCAGTTCTTC. This chain connects TRBV30 to TRBJ2-1; no reliable D call. Per germline, CDR1 GTSNPN and CDR2 SVGIG (reference sequence). The CDR3 consists of 12 residues. V was cut by 4 bases and J by 5 bases, with 9 bases left in between.

The rearrangement joins TRBV27 to TRBJ1-5; D not certain. Trimming removed 0 bases from V and 7 bases from J, with 7 bases in between. The CDR3 runs to 13 residues. Germline V lookup: CDR1 MNHEY, CDR2 SMNVEV (reference sequence). CDR3 in amino acids: CASSLSRVQPQHF. For the CDR3, the DNA is TGTGCCAGCAGTTTATCACGGGTCCAGCCCCAGCATTTT.

Points on this clone: One end of the junction varies from germline; a read error may be responsible. This chain links TRBV6-1 with TRBJ2-3; 10 bases are shared with TRBD2. CDR3 size: 17 residues. In germline, CDR1 is MNHNS, CDR2 SASEGT. Here the CDR3 DNA reads TGTGCCAGCACTGAAGTCCCATCGGGGCTAGCGGGGGCCTTGCAGTATTTT. Residues: CASTEVPSGLAGALQYF.

V usage is TRBV19 and J usage is TRBJ1-5; D gene uncertain. Between the trimmed V and J ends, which lost 3 bases and 6 bases, there was a span of 12 bases. Germline CDR1 LNHDA, CDR2 SQIVND (reference sequence). CDR3 length equals 14 residues. This chain's CDR3 is CASSIGPASQPQHF. The CDR3 nucleotides read TGTGCCAGTAGTATTGGTCCCGCGAGTCAGCCCCAGCATTTT.

The chain joins TRBV28 to TRBJ1-1; TRBD1 agrees at 8 bases. CDR1 is MDHEN and CDR2 is SYDVKM in the germline V gene. The CDR3 spans 15 residues. The junction had 7 bases not matched to a gene; V was cut back by 6 bases and J by 1 base. CDR3: CASRIQGAGNTEAFF. Written as DNA, the CDR3 is TGTGCCAGCAGGATCCAGGGGGCCGGGAACACTGAAGCTTTCTTT.

J is TRBJ1-1 and V is TRBV3-1 (or the pseudogene TRBV3-2), with D perhaps TRBD1 (5 bases). Trimming stripped 0 bases from V and 1 base from J, with 6 bases between. The CDR3 is 14 amino acids. CDR1 is LGHDT, CDR2 YNNKEL, per germline (reference sequence). CDR3 protein: CASSQEGGNTEAFF. Here the CDR3 DNA reads TGTGCCAGCAGCCAAGAGGGGGGGAACACTGAAGCTTTCTTT.

The chain couples TRBV19 to TRBJ2-3, with 10 bases that match TRBD2. Germline V gene sequence: CDR1 LNHDA, CDR2 SQIVND (reference sequence). Trimming took 4 bases from V and 4 from J; bases not matched to a gene: 5. CDR3 length equals 15 residues. In DNA, the CDR3 is TGTGCCAGTAGTAGTAGCGGGGGGTGGTCAGATACGCAGTATTTT. Translation: CASSSSGGWSDTQYF.

V and J are TRBV19 and TRBJ1-1; TRBD1 agrees at 7 bases. The length of the CDR3 is 15 residues. Germline loops: CDR1 LNHDA, CDR2 SQIVND (reference sequence). V was pared by 10 bases and J by 0 bases, with 11 bases of the junction left unmatched. CDR3 sequence (DNA): TGTGCCACCGCACCTTTACAGGGGTTGAACACTGAAGCTTTCTTT. It translates to CATAPLQGLNTEAFF.

A remark on this clone: With a much larger clone just one base away, this may be a read error. In the same sample, other DNA sequences code for this CDR3. This chain uses TRBV24-1 with TRBJ2-2; 7 nucleotides match TRBD2. The V and J ends lost 0 bases and 3 bases, in that order; junction bases with no gene match: 0. CDR1 and CDR2 from the germline V gene are KGHDR and SFDVKD. The CDR3 consists of 15 residues. The CDR3 DNA is TGTGCCACCAGTGATTTGGCGGGGGACACCGGGGAGCTGTTTTTT. Translating it yields CATSDLAGDTGELFF.

The chain recombines TRBV28 with TRBJ2-7; D is uncertain. CDR1 is MDHEN and CDR2 is SYDVKM in the germline V gene. The CDR3 runs to 12 residues. V lost 8 bases to trimming and J lost 6 bases, with 14 bases between them. The CDR3 DNA is TGTGCCAGCTCCCTCACGAGAGGCGAGCAGTACGTC. It codes for CASSLTRGEQYV.

The J gene is TRBJ2-1, the V gene TRBV12-5; D possibly corresponds to TRBD1 (6 bases). The CDR3 is made up of 16 amino acids. Looked up from germline, CDR1 is LGHNT and CDR2 is FRNRAP. The V end was cut by 4 bases, the J end by 4 bases, with 17 bases between. The CDR3 bases are TGTGCTAGTGGTTATGGACAGATGTATCCTTACAATGAGCAGTTCTTC. Encoded protein: CASGYGQMYPYNEQFF. Full variable domain (outside the CDR3, taken from reference TRBV12-5 and TRBJ2-1): DARVTQTPRHKVTEMGQEVTMRCQPILGHNTVFWYRQTMMQGLELLAYFRNRAPLDDSGMPKDRFSAEMPDATLATLKIQPSEPRDSAVYFCASGYGQMYPYNEQFFGPGTRLTVL.

The chain carries TRBV6-2 or TRBV6-3 and TRBJ2-7, with TRBD2 matching over 8 bases. Germline CDR1 MNHEY, CDR2 SVGEGT. This CDR3 spans 14 amino acids. Unmatched junction bases numbered 3, after V lost 4 bases and J lost 1 base. The CDR3 DNA reads TGTGCCAGCAGTTCGGAGCGGGAGTCCTACGAGCAGTACGTC. This translates into CASSSERESYEQYV.

The V gene is TRBV25-1, the J gene TRBJ2-3; 12 positions match TRBD1. Germline CDR1 and CDR2: MGHDK and SYGVNS. V was clipped by 3 bases and J by 4 bases; unmatched bases: 8. The length of the CDR3 is 17 residues. The CDR3 DNA reads as TGTGCCAGCAGTGACTCCCGGGACAGGGGGCGCCCAGATACGCAGTATTTT. Its protein is CASSDSRDRGRPDTQYF.